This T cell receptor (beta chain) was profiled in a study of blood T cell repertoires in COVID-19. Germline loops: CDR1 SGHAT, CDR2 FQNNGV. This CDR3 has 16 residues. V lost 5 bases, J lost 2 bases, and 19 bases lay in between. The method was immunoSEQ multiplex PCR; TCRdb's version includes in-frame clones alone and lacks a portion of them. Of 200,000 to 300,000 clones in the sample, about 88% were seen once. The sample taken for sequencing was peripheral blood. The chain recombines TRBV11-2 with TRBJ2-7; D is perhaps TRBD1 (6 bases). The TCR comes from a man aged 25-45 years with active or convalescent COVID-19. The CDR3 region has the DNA TGTGCCAGCAGCAGCATTAACAGGGCTAGTACCTACGAGCAGTACTTC. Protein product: CASSSINRASTYEQYF.